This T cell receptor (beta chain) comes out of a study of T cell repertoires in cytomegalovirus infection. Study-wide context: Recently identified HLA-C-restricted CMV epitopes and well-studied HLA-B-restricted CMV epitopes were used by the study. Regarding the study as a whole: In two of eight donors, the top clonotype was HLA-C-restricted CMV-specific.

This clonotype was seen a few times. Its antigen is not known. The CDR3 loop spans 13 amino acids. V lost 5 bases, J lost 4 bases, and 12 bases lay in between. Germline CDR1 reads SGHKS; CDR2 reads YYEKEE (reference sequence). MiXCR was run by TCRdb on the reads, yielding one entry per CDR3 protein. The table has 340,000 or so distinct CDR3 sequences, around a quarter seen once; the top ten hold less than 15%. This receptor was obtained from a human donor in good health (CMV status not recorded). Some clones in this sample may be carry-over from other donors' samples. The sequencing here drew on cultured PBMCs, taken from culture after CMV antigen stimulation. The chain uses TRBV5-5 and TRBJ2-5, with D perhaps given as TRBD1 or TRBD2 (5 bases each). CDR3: CASRGEWAETQYF. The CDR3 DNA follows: TGTGCCAGCAGGGGGGAGTGGGCAGAGACCCAGTACTTC.